One and the same sample provided the 17 T cell receptor beta chains below, sequenced in a study of Ad26.COV2.S vaccination and SARS-CoV-2 variants. Treatment described: 15 to 20 received Ad26.COV2.S at low or high dose, single or two shots; about 5 received placebo; per-sample allocation not given. Sample collection was performed on day 63 after the first vaccine or placebo injection. Produced via immunoSEQ multiplex PCR; TCRdb's table is partial and in-frame only. The table records 350,000 to 500,000 clones, roughly 91% of them present only once. The specimen was peripheral blood, collected in a trial of Ad26.COV2.S vaccine versus placebo. The receptors originated from a person aged 18-60 years who received the Ad26.COV2.S COVID-19 vaccine or a placebo.

The rearrangement joins TRBV6-5 to TRBJ1-1; D not certain. V gave up 0 bases and J gave up 2 bases, with 4 bases separating them. Germline lookup yields CDR1 MNHEY and CDR2 SVGAGI. The CDR3 loop spans 13 amino acids. The CDR3 sequence: CASSYSDNTEAFF. DNA of the CDR3: TGTGCCAGCAGTTACTCGGACAACACTGAAGCTTTCTTT.

The rearrangement links TRBV7-3 to TRBJ2-1; 8 nucleotides match TRBD2. CDR1 is SGHTA, CDR2 FQGTGA, per germline. The V and J ends lost 1 base and 3 bases, in that order; junction bases with no gene match: 2. The CDR3 consists of 15 residues. The CDR3 loop is CASSLMSGGYNEQFF. In nucleotides, the CDR3 is TGTGCCAGCAGCTTAATGAGCGGGGGCTACAATGAGCAGTTCTTC.

This chain connects TRBV7-7 to TRBJ2-5; D is uncertain. Trimming left V 5 bases short and J 4 bases short, with 11 bases between. The V gene's germline CDR1 is SSHAT and CDR2 FNYEAQ (reference sequence). This CDR3 has 13 residues. CDR3 nucleotides: TGTGCCAGCAGCCCGGTGGGCGTAGAGACCCAGTACTTC. Translating gives CASSPVGVETQYF.

A single count supports this clone. The genes are TRBV5-1 and TRBJ2-3, with TRBD2 matching over 12 bases. The trim removed 1 base at V and 2 bases at J, leaving 5 bases unmatched. The length of the CDR3 is 17 residues. Germline V gene lookup returns CDR1 SGHRS and CDR2 YFSETQ. The CDR3: CASSLFPSGGDTDTQYF. The DNA for the CDR3 is TGCGCCAGCAGCTTGTTTCCTAGCGGGGGGGACACAGATACGCAGTATTTT.

This clone appeared a few times. This chain joins TRBV24-1 and TRBJ2-6; D might be TRBD1 (6 bases). From germline, CDR1 is KGHDR and CDR2 SFDVKD. V lost 3 bases to trimming and J lost 2 bases, with 7 bases between them. The CDR3 sequence is 15 residues long. The CDR3 nucleotides read TGTGCCACCAGTGATCCAGGGGCTGGGGCCAACGTCCTGACTTTC. Protein: CATSDPGAGANVLTF.

This chain connects TRBV7-9 to TRBJ2-6, with D unclear. Germline V CDR1 and CDR2: SEHNR, FQNEAQ (reference sequence). CDR3 size: 14 residues. V was cut by 5 bases and J by 4 bases, with 9 bases left in between. The CDR3 region is CASSPPEGANVLTF. CDR3 coding DNA: TGTGCCAGCAGCCCGCCGGAAGGGGCCAACGTCCTGACTTTC.

This rearrangement joins TRBV2 to TRBJ2-1; no firm D call. The germline gives CDR1 SNHLY, CDR2 FYNNEI. The CDR3 is 13 residues long. V gave up 6 bases and J gave up 10 bases, with 16 bases separating them. In DNA, the CDR3 is TGTGCCAGCAGGGTTTCCGAGATCGGGGAGCAGTTCTTC. This sequence encodes CASRVSEIGEQFF.

This chain joins TRBV13 and TRBJ2-2, with TRBD2 as a possible D gene (6 bases). CDR1 and CDR2 from the germline V gene are PRHDT and FYEKMQ (reference sequence). The V and J ends lost 3 bases and 1 base respectively, with 12 bases between them. This CDR3 region has 16 residues. In nucleotides, the CDR3 is TGTGCCAGCAGCTTGGCGGGACGGAGGAACACCGGGGAGCTGTTTTTT. Translated, it gives CASSLAGRRNTGELFF.

The chain is built from TRBV28 and TRBJ2-1; D gene uncertain. The CDR3 has 14 amino acids. Trimming took off 5 bases at V and 8 bases at J, with 16 bases between the two ends. Germline V gene data show CDR1 as MDHEN and CDR2 as SYDVKM. CDR3: CASSLLRSAHEQFF. DNA for the CDR3: TGTGCCAGCAGTCTCCTGAGGTCCGCACATGAGCAGTTCTTC. Using reference TRBV28 and TRBJ2-1 for the parts outside the CDR3, the full variable domain is DVKVTQSSRYLVKRTGEKVFLECVQDMDHENMFWYRQDPGLGLRLIYFSYDVKMKEKGDIPEGYSVSREKKERFSLILESASTNQTSMYLCASSLLRSAHEQFFGPGTRLTVL.

J is TRBJ2-1 and V is TRBV29-1; tentatively, D is TRBD1 or TRBD2 (5 bases each). This CDR3 has 13 residues. Deletions cut 5 bases from V and 6 bases from J, with 14 bases between. Germline assignment: CDR1 SQVTM and CDR2 ANQGSEA. CDR3 in DNA: TGCAGCGTTTTAACCGGGACCCTCAATGAGCAGTTCTTC. Protein: CSVLTGTLNEQFF.

This chain connects TRBV6-5 to TRBJ2-3; tentatively, D is TRBD1 (5 bases). Trimming shortened V by 5 bases and J by 1 base, and 10 bases separated the two germline ends. Looked up from germline, CDR1 is MNHEY and CDR2 is SVGAGI. This CDR3 has 14 residues. The CDR3 DNA reads as TGTGCCAGCAGTAGGGAACAGGGCACAGATACGCAGTATTTT. Translated: CASSREQGTDTQYF.

The chain couples TRBV3-1 (or the pseudogene TRBV3-2) to TRBJ1-5, with D tentatively TRBD1 (5 bases). The CDR3 is 17 residues long. The germline gives CDR1 LGHDT, CDR2 YNNKEL (reference sequence). With 3 bases removed from V and 1 base from J, the gap between germline ends came to 16 bases. The CDR3: CASSQFVRDVSNQPQHF. For the CDR3, the DNA is TGTGCCAGCAGCCAGTTCGTCAGGGATGTAAGCAATCAGCCCCAGCATTTT.

This clone was found a few times. This chain connects TRBV6-4 to TRBJ2-2, with 10 bases identical to TRBD2. Germline loops: CDR1 MRHNA, CDR2 SNTAGT. The CDR3 contains 17 residues. With V trimmed by 4 bases and J by 2 bases, 7 bases remained unmatched. In DNA form, the CDR3 reads TGTGCCAGCAGTGCCATGGGACTAGCGCTTAACACCGGGGAGCTGTTTTTT. As protein: CASSAMGLALNTGELFF.

This clone appeared once. The chain is built from TRBV28 and TRBJ1-5, with TRBD1 matching 10 bases. V shed 5 bases, J shed 6 bases, and the junction held 4 bases outside the gene matches. CDR3 size: 14 residues. Germline loops: CDR1 MDHEN, CDR2 SYDVKM. The CDR3 DNA reads as TGTGCCAGCAGTACCGACAGGGGGCCTCAGCCCCAGCATTTT. Translated, it gives CASSTDRGPQPQHF.

The chain combines TRBV14 with TRBJ2-4, with D possibly matching TRBD1 (7 bases). V dropped 5 bases and J dropped 8 bases, with 10 bases sitting between them. The CDR3 contains 12 residues. Germline V gene data show CDR1 as SGHDN and CDR2 as FVKESK. This chain's CDR3 is CASSSGGYIQYF. CDR3 nucleotides: TGTGCCAGCAGCTCAGGGGGGTACATTCAGTACTTC.

The chain employs TRBV28 and TRBJ2-1; TRBD1 is a possible D gene (5 bases). CDR3 size: 13 residues. Trimming stripped 5 bases from V and 4 bases from J, with 9 bases between. Germline CDR1 is MDHEN and CDR2 is SYDVKM. CDR3 DNA sequence: TGTGCCAGCAGTATATACAGGTACAATGAGCAGTTCTTC. Protein product: CASSIYRYNEQFF.

The V gene is TRBV28, the J gene TRBJ2-1; D tentatively fits TRBD1 or TRBD2 (5 bases each). V was trimmed by 6 bases and J by 4 bases, leaving 13 bases between them. The V gene's germline CDR1 is MDHEN and CDR2 SYDVKM. The CDR3 is 14 amino acids. The CDR3 loop is CASSPLGPYNEQFF. The CDR3 bases are TGTGCCAGCAGCCCTTTGGGACCGTACAATGAGCAGTTCTTC.